What follows are 32 T cell receptor beta chains derived from one specimen sequenced in a study of blood T cell repertoires in COVID-19. Assay used: immunoSEQ multiplex PCR; TCRdb lists only in-frame clones, some missing. The data show around 250,000 clones, with 90% to 95% seen just once and more than 1% held by the top ten. The specimen was PBMCs or T cells enriched from blood (not recorded which). The origin of the receptors is a human donor in a cohort exposed to, infected with or recovered from COVID-19 (not recorded which). The donor label of this sample is uncertain.

The J gene is TRBJ2-5, the V gene TRBV5-1; 8 nucleotides agree with TRBD2. The CDR3 loop spans 17 amino acids. Germline values: CDR1 SGHRS, CDR2 YFSETQ. Germline trimming cut 0 bases from V and 0 bases from J; bases unmatched to any gene: 7. The CDR3 DNA reads as TGCGCCAGCAGCTTGGGCGGGGGGACCCCGTACCAAGAGACCCAGTACTTC. As protein: CASSLGGGTPYQETQYF.

The rearrangement joins TRBV6-2 or TRBV6-3 to TRBJ2-3, with D unclear. CDR1 is MNHEY, CDR2 SVGEGT, per germline. The CDR3 is made up of 15 amino acids. The germline V and J ends were trimmed by 6 bases and 1 base, with 14 bases remaining between them. The CDR3 coding sequence is TGTGCCAGCAGCGGAAGGCCACGGGGCACAGATACGCAGTATTTT. Amino acid sequence: CASSGRPRGTDTQYF.

The chain recombines TRBV14 with TRBJ2-3, with D perhaps matching TRBD2 (7 bases). Germline V CDR1 and CDR2: SGHDN, FVKESK. The CDR3 covers 15 residues. V was clipped by 4 bases and J by 6 bases, with 17 bases between them. This CDR3 reads CASSPRGAVLDTQYF. Here the CDR3 DNA reads TGTGCCAGCAGCCCTCGGGGGGCCGTACTCGATACGCAGTATTTT.

The chain is built from TRBV6-6 and TRBJ1-2, with TRBD1 identical over 11 bases. Looked up from germline, CDR1 is MNHNY and CDR2 is SVGAGI (reference sequence). The CDR3 consists of 15 residues. The J segment lost 4 bases and the V segment lost 7 bases, leaving 8 bases of the junction unmatched. The CDR3 DNA reads as TGTGCCAGCACCCTCACGGACAGGGGGCCCTATGGCTACACCTTC. It encodes CASTLTDRGPYGYTF.

The J gene is TRBJ2-2, the V gene TRBV5-1, with 9 nucleotides matching TRBD2. The CDR3 spans 16 residues. Germline-derived CDR1 and CDR2 are SGHRS and YFSETQ. V shed 3 bases, J shed 2 bases, and the junction held 5 bases outside the gene matches. In DNA, the CDR3 is TGCGCCAGCAGCTCCTCAGCGGGGGGAAACACCGGGGAGCTGTTTTTT. It codes for CASSSSAGGNTGELFF.

J is TRBJ2-5 and V is TRBV9; maybe TRBD2 (6 bases). The CDR3 length is 14 residues. V lost 4 bases, J lost 1 base, and 11 bases lay in between. The germline gives CDR1 SGDLS, CDR2 YYNGEE. Here the CDR3 DNA reads TGTGCCAGCAGCCCCCGGGGAGGCCAAGAGACCCAGTACTTC. Translation: CASSPRGGQETQYF.

Only one count was recorded for this clone. The genes are TRBV25-1 and TRBJ1-1; a weak D match, TRBD1 (5 bases). With 8 bases removed from V and 5 bases from J, the gap between germline ends came to 18 bases. Germline V gene lookup returns CDR1 MGHDK and CDR2 SYGVNS. This CDR3 comprises 14 residues. CDR3 bases: TGTGCCAGCCAAATCAACGGGGGGGGGACTGAAGCTTTCTTT. It codes for CASQINGGGTEAFF.

V and J are TRBV7-9 and TRBJ1-5; possible D gene TRBD1, 6 bases. V was trimmed by 0 bases and J by 10 bases, leaving 7 bases between them. This CDR3 is built from 12 residues. The germline V gene encodes CDR1 SEHNR and CDR2 FQNEAQ (reference sequence). DNA of the CDR3: TGTGCCAGCAGCTTAGCAGGGGGACCCCAGCATTTT. Encoded protein: CASSLAGGPQHF. Supplemented by reference TRBV7-9 and TRBJ1-5, the full variable domain reads DTGVSQNPRHKITKRGQNVTFRCDPISEHNRLYWYRQTLGQGPEFLTYFQNEAQLEKSRLLSDRFSAERPKGSFSTLEIQRTEQGDSAMYLCASSLAGGPQHFGDGTRLSIL.

Concerning this clone: The same CDR3 can be traced to other DNA sequences in this sample. The chain is built from TRBV5-1 and TRBJ2-7; D might be TRBD1 (7 bases). The V gene lost 5 bases and the J gene lost 1 base, with 10 bases spanning the gap. CDR3 length equals 13 residues. Germline assignment: CDR1 SGHRS and CDR2 YFSETQ. The CDR3 DNA is TGCGCCAGCAGTCCAGGGGGGTCCTACGAGCAGTACTTC. This gives the protein CASSPGGSYEQYF.

The genes are TRBV27 and TRBJ2-1, with 8 bases lining up with TRBD1. The V segment lost 4 bases and the J segment 0 bases; nucleotides outside the gene matches: 5. The CDR3 is 16 residues long. Germline CDR1 MNHEY, CDR2 SMNVEV (reference sequence). The CDR3 DNA is TGTGCCAGCAGTTCCCCCGGGACAGGCTCCTACAATGAGCAGTTCTTC. It encodes CASSSPGTGSYNEQFF.

This clone was found once. The V call is TRBV9, the J call TRBJ2-3, with 7 bases matching TRBD2. There are 14 residues in the CDR3. V was clipped by 3 bases and J by 8 bases; unmatched bases: 9. The germline V gene encodes CDR1 SGDLS and CDR2 YYNGEE. The CDR3 loop is CASSGGLVEGTQYF. In DNA, the CDR3 is TGTGCCAGCAGCGGTGGACTAGTCGAAGGTACGCAGTATTTT.

V usage is TRBV5-4 and J usage is TRBJ2-5; 16 nucleotides line up with TRBD2. The CDR3 has 17 residues. CDR1 is SGHNT, CDR2 YYREEE, per germline (reference sequence). V shed 4 bases and J 5 bases; nucleotides not matched to a gene: 8. The CDR3 is CASSQGTSGGARETQYF. In DNA, the CDR3 is TGTGCCAGCAGCCAAGGGACTAGCGGGGGGGCCCGGGAGACCCAGTACTTC.

This chain uses TRBV30 with TRBJ2-7, with 7 bases matching TRBD1. The V gene's germline CDR1 is GTSNPN and CDR2 SVGIG (reference sequence). After removal of 3 bases from V and 5 bases from J, the junction contained 4 bases not matched to a gene. The CDR3 consists of 12 residues. In nucleotides, the CDR3 is TGTGCCTGGAGCCAGACAGGGAACGAGCAGTACTTC. Protein: CAWSQTGNEQYF.

This chain uses TRBV11-3 with TRBJ2-4; D ambiguous. This CDR3 comprises 14 residues. CDR1 is SGHNT and CDR2 is YENEEA in the germline V gene. Trimming stripped 2 bases from V and 7 bases from J, with 12 bases between. CDR3 bases: TGTGCCAGCAGCTTAATCGGTTCTAAGAACATTCAGTACTTC. As protein: CASSLIGSKNIQYF. Full variable domain (missing parts from reference TRBV11-3 and TRBJ2-4): EAGVVQSPRYKIIEKKQPVAFWCNPISGHNTLYWYLQNLGQGPELLIRYENEEAVDDSQLPKDRFSAERLKGVDSTLKIQPAELGDSAVYLCASSLIGSKNIQYFGAGTRLSVL.

Worth noting for this clone: No DNA is shown, since the ends of the CDR3 on it are uncertain; the CDR3 is the one TCRdb lists. The J gene is TRBJ2-2, the V gene TRBV4-3; the table's TRBD2 call for D was not verified on the DNA. CDR1 LGHNA and CDR2 YSLEER come from the germline V gene. 20 amino acids form the CDR3, both terminal residues included. This CDR3 reads CASSRSAPAGGPANTGELFF.

This chain connects TRBV30 to TRBJ2-3, with 9 bases identical to TRBD2. Germline CDR1 GTSNPN, CDR2 SVGIG (reference sequence). Unmatched junction bases numbered 3, after V lost 0 bases and J lost 11 bases. The CDR3 has 12 amino acids. This CDR3 is CAWSVRRGGQYF. CDR3 DNA sequence: TGTGCCTGGAGTGTAAGGCGGGGGGGGCAGTATTTT.

The rearrangement uses TRBV5-8 and TRBJ2-5, with 8 bases that match TRBD1. CDR1 and CDR2 (germline): SGHTS, YDEGEE. The CDR3 spans 13 residues. Unmatched junction bases numbered 1, after V lost 1 base and J lost 5 bases. CDR3 sequence (DNA): TGTGCCAGCAGCTTGACAGGGGGGGAGACCCAGTACTTC. Its protein is CASSLTGGETQYF.

The chain is built from TRBV18 and TRBJ1-4, with 8 nucleotides matching TRBD1. Germline V CDR1 and CDR2: KGHSH, LQKENI. CDR3 length equals 15 residues. The J segment lost 2 bases and the V segment lost 2 bases, leaving 1 base of the junction unmatched. The CDR3 spells CASSPSGGTNEKLFF. Written as DNA, the CDR3 is TGTGCCAGCTCACCATCAGGGGGCACTAATGAAAAACTGTTTTTT.

The chain carries TRBV11-3 and TRBJ2-3, with D perhaps TRBD2 (5 bases). This CDR3 is 13 amino acids long. Trimming shortened V by 5 bases and J by 3 bases, and 9 bases separated the two germline ends. Per the germline V gene, CDR1 is SGHNT and CDR2 is YENEEA. CDR3: CASSPEETDTQYF. The CDR3 nucleotides are TGTGCCAGCAGCCCGGAGGAGACAGATACGCAGTATTTT.

The chain uses TRBV27 and TRBJ1-2; 9 bases are shared with TRBD1. The CDR3 spans 15 residues. V gave up 3 bases and J gave up 4 bases; unmatched junction bases: 6. Germline assignment: CDR1 MNHEY and CDR2 SMNVEV (reference sequence). CDR3 nucleotide sequence: TGTGCCAGCAGTTTGACAGGGGGTCATATCTATGGCTACACCTTC. It is translated as CASSLTGGHIYGYTF.

The chain employs TRBV7-3 and TRBJ2-2, with unresolved D. This CDR3 is built from 13 residues. Trimming cost V 5 bases and J 0 bases, with 4 bases left between them. Germline CDR1 SGHTA, CDR2 FQGTGA. CDR3 amino acids: CASSPTNTGELFF. CDR3 DNA: TGTGCCAGCAGCCCCACGAACACCGGGGAGCTGTTTTTT.

The chain employs TRBV27 and TRBJ2-7; 10 nucleotides align to TRBD1. With 5 bases clipped from V and 7 bases from J, the junction kept 8 bases outside the gene matches. This CDR3 region has 14 residues. In germline, CDR1 is MNHEY, CDR2 SMNVEV (reference sequence). DNA for the CDR3: TGTGCCAGCAGTAAACCGGGACAGGGGCGGGAGCAGTACTTC. It codes for CASSKPGQGREQYF.

This clone was counted a single time. The chain joins TRBV4-2 to TRBJ1-5; D uncertain. The CDR3 length is 15 residues. V was cut by 0 bases and J by 5 bases, with 11 bases left in between. Germline-derived CDR1 and CDR2 are LGHNA and YNFKEQ. Here the CDR3 reads CASSQDLRFDQPQHF. The CDR3 coding sequence is TGTGCCAGCAGCCAAGATTTGAGATTTGATCAGCCCCAGCATTTT.

The CDR3 DNA is TGTGCCAGTAGTATACCCAATAGCAATCAGCCCCAGCATTTT. As protein: CASSIPNSNQPQHF. V gene TRBV19 combines with J gene TRBJ1-5; D is ambiguous. Trimming pared 2 bases from V and 0 bases from J, leaving 5 bases between. CDR1 is LNHDA, CDR2 SQIVND, per germline (reference sequence). CDR3 length: 14 amino acids.

This CDR3 is CSAQPPDGSPLHF. The CDR3 region has the DNA TGCAGCGCTCAACCCCCTGATGGCTCACCCCTCCACTTT. V usage is TRBV29-1 and J usage is TRBJ1-6; D is undetermined. Trimming stripped 7 bases from V and 10 bases from J, with 17 bases between. This CDR3 contains 13 residues. Per germline, CDR1 SQVTM and CDR2 ANQGSEA.

DNA of the CDR3: TGTGCCAGTAGTATCCCCGGGACACAGAACACTGAAGCTTTCTTT. It specifies CASSIPGTQNTEAFF. J is TRBJ1-1 and V is TRBV19; TRBD1 is a possible D gene (6 bases). The CDR3 covers 15 residues. The germline CDR1 and CDR2 sequences are LNHDA and SQIVND (reference sequence). The V end was cut by 3 bases, the J end by 1 base, with 12 bases between. Drawing the rest from reference TRBV19 and TRBJ1-1, the complete variable domain is DGGITQSPKYLFRKEGQNVTLSCEQNLNHDAMYWYRQDPGQGLRLIYYSQIVNDFQKGDIAEGYSVSREKKESFPLTVTSAQKNPTAFYLCASSIPGTQNTEAFFGQGTRLTVV.

V and J are TRBV3-1 (or the pseudogene TRBV3-2) and TRBJ1-2, with 7 bases identical to TRBD1. Germline CDR1 is LGHDT and CDR2 is YNNKEL (reference sequence). The junction had 5 bases not matched to a gene; V was cut back by 1 base and J by 0 bases. The CDR3 sequence is 16 residues long. The CDR3 sequence: CASSQATGSTNYGYTF. The CDR3 nucleotides read TGTGCCAGCAGCCAAGCGACAGGGTCTACTAACTATGGCTACACCTTC.

V usage is TRBV7-6 and J usage is TRBJ2-1, with D possibly matching TRBD2 (6 bases). This CDR3 is built from 17 residues. Germline CDR1 and CDR2: SGHVS and FNYEAQ. The V end lost 5 bases, the J end lost 0 bases, and 17 bases lay between the germline ends. The CDR3 DNA sequence: TGTGCCAGCAGCCCTATTCCGGGACTCCTCTCCTACAATGAGCAGTTCTTC. Protein sequence: CASSPIPGLLSYNEQFF.

The gene calls are TRBV7-8 and TRBJ1-2; 11 positions agree with TRBD1. This CDR3 comprises 14 residues. The junction had 4 bases not matched to a gene; V was cut back by 6 bases and J by 4 bases. The germline gives CDR1 SGHVS, CDR2 FQNEAQ. The chain's CDR3 is CASSFGTGGYGYTF. The CDR3 DNA is TGTGCCAGCAGTTTCGGGACAGGGGGCTATGGCTACACCTTC.

The J gene is TRBJ1-1, the V gene TRBV5-4; TRBD1 matches 8 bases. The CDR3 runs 14 residues. Trimming took 7 bases from V and 2 from J; bases not matched to a gene: 7. In germline, CDR1 is SGHNT, CDR2 YYREEE (reference sequence). Written as DNA, the CDR3 is TGTGCCAGCGGATTGGACAGGGTAAACACTGAAGCTTTCTTT. Translated: CASGLDRVNTEAFF.

In its sample, this clone was seen a few times. The V gene is TRBV6-6, the J gene TRBJ2-7; 7 bases align to TRBD1. The CDR3 has 14 residues. Germline V gives CDR1 MNHNY, CDR2 SVGAGI (reference sequence). The J segment lost 6 bases and the V segment lost 2 bases, leaving 7 bases of the junction unmatched. DNA for the CDR3: TGTGCCAGCAGTTACCCGACAGGGCAGGGCGAGCAGTACTTC. This codes for CASSYPTGQGEQYF.

The J gene is TRBJ2-1, the V gene TRBV24-1, with a tentative D call TRBD1 (5 bases). The V and J ends lost 0 bases and 2 bases respectively, with 7 bases between them. The CDR3 spans 15 residues. The germline V gene has CDR1 KGHDR and CDR2 SFDVKD. The CDR3 protein is CATSDLKGPYNEQFF. The DNA of the CDR3 is TGTGCCACCAGTGATTTGAAGGGGCCCTACAATGAGCAGTTCTTC.